This entry lists 29 T cell receptor beta chains sequenced from one sample in a study of control samples from healthy donors and cancer patients. Measured with immunoSEQ multiplex PCR; TCRdb has only the in-frame clones, and not every one. Among 170,000 or so clones listed, roughly 94% were seen once. The specimen was blood. All receptors derive from a woman aged 40 to 55 in good health.

V is TRBV6-2 or TRBV6-3 and J is TRBJ1-2; D is ambiguous. The germline V gene has CDR1 MNHEY and CDR2 SVGEGT. V was trimmed by 1 base and J by 8 bases, leaving 11 bases between them. The CDR3 totals 13 residues. The CDR3 sequence: CASSYFSERGYTF. The CDR3 nucleotides are TGTGCCAGCAGTTACTTCTCAGAGAGGGGCTACACCTTC.

The chain's CDR3 is CASSQENRVFETQYF. The DNA of the CDR3 is TGTGCCAGCAGCCAAGAAAACAGGGTGTTTGAGACCCAGTACTTC. This chain joins TRBV16 and TRBJ2-5; maybe TRBD1 (6 bases). Trimming pared 2 bases from V and 5 bases from J, leaving 15 bases between. From germline, CDR1 is KGHSY and CDR2 FQNENV. The CDR3 has 15 amino acids.

V is TRBV6-2 or TRBV6-3 and J is TRBJ2-3; no reliable D call. Germline V lookup: CDR1 MNHEY, CDR2 SVGEGT. Trimming left V 2 bases short and J 2 bases short, with 14 bases between. The length of the CDR3 is 16 residues. The CDR3 nucleotides read TGTGCCAGCAGTTACCCGATAGCACGGAACACAGATACGCAGTATTTT. This translates into CASSYPIARNTDTQYF.

The chain has TRBV19 and TRBJ1-6; D not resolved. Per germline, CDR1 LNHDA and CDR2 SQIVND (reference sequence). Trimming removed 3 bases at V and 7 bases at J, with 13 bases between. The CDR3 contains 15 residues. The CDR3 DNA is TGTGCCAGTAGTATTGGACGGGAGTCGAATTCACCCCTCCACTTT. Amino acids: CASSIGRESNSPLHF.

V usage is TRBV9 and J usage is TRBJ1-2; 9 nucleotides line up with TRBD1. The CDR3 is 16 residues long. The trim removed 3 bases at V and 4 bases at J, leaving 10 bases unmatched. The germline V gene encodes CDR1 SGDLS and CDR2 YYNGEE. The CDR3 DNA follows: TGTGCCAGCAGCGAACCCCGGGACAGGGAGTCCTATGGCTACACCTTC. It yields the protein CASSEPRDRESYGYTF.

Here the CDR3 reads CASSHSGRASSEQFF. As DNA, the CDR3 is TGTGCCAGCAGCCACAGCGGGAGGGCCAGTTCTGAGCAGTTCTTC. The rearrangement uses TRBV7-2 and TRBJ2-1; 10 bases align to TRBD2. The J segment lost 9 bases and the V segment lost 5 bases, leaving 10 bases of the junction unmatched. CDR1 is SGHTA, CDR2 FQGNSA, per germline. The CDR3 consists of 15 residues. The variable domain in full, completed from reference TRBV7-2 and TRBJ2-1, reads GAGVSQSPSNKVTEKGKDVELRCDPISGHTALYWYRQSLGQGLEFLIYFQGNSAPDKSGLPSDRFSAERTGGSVSTLTIQRTQQEDSAVYLCASSHSGRASSEQFFGPGTRLTVL.

The chain is built from TRBV18 and TRBJ2-1; 7 nucleotides align to TRBD2. The CDR3 sequence is 16 residues long. Germline assignment: CDR1 KGHSH and CDR2 LQKENI. V lost 3 bases and J lost 0; bases outside the gene matches: 5. In DNA form, the CDR3 reads TGTGCCAGCTCACCGGGACTACTGAGCTCCTACAATGAGCAGTTCTTC. This codes for CASSPGLLSSYNEQFF.

The V and J genes are TRBV27 and TRBJ1-5; 7 bases agree with TRBD1. With 10 bases clipped from V and 10 bases from J, the junction kept 16 bases outside the gene matches. CDR3 length: 14 amino acids. Germline CDR1 and CDR2: MNHEY and SMNVEV (reference sequence). The chain's CDR3 is CATSLQGTQGPQHF. DNA for the CDR3: TGTGCCACCTCATTACAGGGGACCCAGGGTCCCCAGCATTTT.

The rearrangement joins TRBV2 to TRBJ1-6, with D uncertain. Germline CDR1 and CDR2: SNHLY and FYNNEI. This CDR3 has 13 residues. Trimming removed 7 bases at V and 8 bases at J, with 12 bases between. CDR3 nucleotide sequence: TGTGCCAGCATCCAGAACATCTATTCACCCCTCCACTTT. It is translated as CASIQNIYSPLHF.

The rearrangement uses TRBV6-1 and TRBJ2-7, with 9 bases fitting TRBD2. Per germline, CDR1 MNHNS and CDR2 SASEGT. The trim removed 0 bases at V and 4 bases at J, leaving 7 bases unmatched. This CDR3 comprises 16 residues. As DNA, the CDR3 is TGTGCCAGCAGTGAAGCTGCTAGCGGGGCGGGGTACGAGCAGTACTTC. Translation: CASSEAASGAGYEQYF.

V gene TRBV18 combines with J gene TRBJ1-1, with D maybe TRBD1 (5 bases). V lost 2 bases to trimming and J lost 0 bases, with 10 bases between them. The CDR3 extends over 15 amino acids. Germline lookup yields CDR1 KGHSH and CDR2 LQKENI. The CDR3 region is CASSPYGTVNTEAFF. The CDR3 nucleotides read TGTGCCAGCTCACCATACGGGACCGTGAACACTGAAGCTTTCTTT.

The genes are TRBV6-2 or TRBV6-3 and TRBJ2-1, with 8 nucleotides matching TRBD2. The length of the CDR3 is 18 residues. Germline CDR1 MNHEY, CDR2 SVGEGT. V lost 0 bases, J lost 7 bases, and 14 bases stayed unmatched. CDR3 in amino acids: CASSYSSLAGPLGNEQFF. The CDR3 DNA reads as TGTGCCAGCAGTTACTCCTCCCTAGCGGGCCCCCTTGGGAATGAGCAGTTCTTC.

V and J are TRBV13 and TRBJ2-2; D not certain. This CDR3 comprises 18 residues. Trimming took off 5 bases at V and 2 bases at J, with 21 bases between the two ends. CDR1 and CDR2 (germline): PRHDT, FYEKMQ (reference sequence). CDR3 coding DNA: TGTGCCAGCAGCCGACCGTGGTCTGCGAACAGCAACACCGGGGAGCTGTTTTTT. Translated, it gives CASSRPWSANSNTGELFF.

The chain combines TRBV11-2 with TRBJ1-6; perhaps TRBD1 as D (5 bases). Trimming took off 0 bases at V and 8 bases at J, with 11 bases between the two ends. CDR3 length: 15 residues. Germline V gene data show CDR1 as SGHAT and CDR2 as FQNNGV. Here the CDR3 reads CASSLEAGVDSPLHF. The CDR3 region has the DNA TGTGCCAGCAGCTTAGAGGCGGGGGTCGATTCACCCCTCCACTTT.

The chain links TRBV5-6 to TRBJ2-5, with a weak D call TRBD1 (5 bases). The germline V gene encodes CDR1 SGHDT and CDR2 YYEEEE. The CDR3 contains 17 residues. Trimming shortened V by 0 bases and J by 5 bases, and 20 bases separated the two germline ends. The CDR3 sequence is CASSLGQGVLRRETQYF. The CDR3, as DNA: TGTGCCAGCAGCTTGGGGCAGGGCGTTCTTCGTCGGGAGACCCAGTACTTC.

The rearrangement uses TRBV7-2 and TRBJ2-7; either TRBD1 or TRBD2 may fit D (6 bases each). Germline CDR1 is SGHTA and CDR2 is FQGNSA. The CDR3 has 14 residues. Trimming pared 7 bases from V and 2 bases from J, leaving 15 bases between. In DNA, the CDR3 is TGTGCCAGCATCCAGAAACGGGGGCCCTACGAGCAGTACTTC. As protein: CASIQKRGPYEQYF.

The rearrangement joins TRBV10-3 to TRBJ1-5; D is perhaps TRBD1 (6 bases). This CDR3 spans 15 amino acids. Germline values: CDR1 ENHRY, CDR2 SYGVKD. V gave up 5 bases and J gave up 8 bases, with 19 bases separating them. This CDR3 is CAISHKAGAGEPQHF. The CDR3 nucleotides read TGTGCCATCAGTCACAAGGCAGGGGCAGGGGAGCCCCAGCATTTT.

This chain uses TRBV7-3 with TRBJ2-5, with TRBD1 identical over 10 bases. In germline, CDR1 is SGHTA, CDR2 FQGTGA. There are 16 residues in the CDR3. After removal of 1 base from V and 4 bases from J, the junction contained 6 bases not matched to a gene. The CDR3 DNA follows: TGTGCCAGCAGCTTAAGCGGGACAGGGGCAGCAGAGACCCAGTACTTC. Its translation is CASSLSGTGAAETQYF.

This chain connects TRBV2 to TRBJ1-6; weak D call: TRBD1 (6 bases). This CDR3 contains 15 residues. V lost 11 bases to trimming and J lost 0 bases, with 14 bases between them. CDR1 is SNHLY, CDR2 FYNNEI, per germline. The CDR3 protein is CAVQGSSSYNSPLHF. CDR3 DNA sequence: TGTGCCGTACAGGGTTCGAGCTCCTATAATTCACCCCTCCACTTT.

The chain couples TRBV6-4 to TRBJ2-2; a weak D match, TRBD2 (5 bases). This CDR3 has 17 residues. V was cut by 5 bases and J by 4 bases, with 20 bases left in between. Germline V gene sequence: CDR1 MRHNA, CDR2 SNTAGT. Written as DNA, the CDR3 is TGTGCCAGCAGTTCTTCATGGCCCGATCGGGGCACCGGGGAGCTGTTTTTT. The encoded protein is CASSSSWPDRGTGELFF.

The chain recombines TRBV4-3 with TRBJ2-1; D is unresolved. The germline gives CDR1 LGHNA, CDR2 YSLEER. Trimming shortened V by 0 bases and J by 6 bases, and 9 bases separated the two germline ends. The CDR3 sequence is 14 residues long. Written as DNA, the CDR3 is TGCGCCAGCAGCCAAGATGGGCGGATCAATGAGCAGTTCTTC. Translated, it gives CASSQDGRINEQFF.

This chain connects TRBV9 to TRBJ2-7; 10 bases match TRBD2. Looked up from germline, CDR1 is SGDLS and CDR2 is YYNGEE. The junction had 5 bases not matched to a gene; V was cut back by 2 bases and J by 3 bases. The CDR3 length is 15 residues. In nucleotides, the CDR3 is TGTGCCAGCAGCGTTACTAGCGGGGCCCTCTACGAGCAGTACTTC. Residues: CASSVTSGALYEQYF. The full variable domain, its missing parts supplied by reference TRBV9 and TRBJ2-7, is DSGVTQTPKHLITATGQRVTLRCSPRSGDLSVYWYQQSLDQGLQFLIQYYNGEERAKGNILERFSAQQFPDLHSELNLSSLELGDSALYFCASSVTSGALYEQYFGPGTRLTVT.

The chain recombines TRBV5-8 with TRBJ1-2, with TRBD1 as a possible D gene (5 bases). The germline CDR1 and CDR2 sequences are SGHTS and YDEGEE. Trimming left V 4 bases short and J 4 bases short, with 11 bases between. This CDR3 comprises 13 residues. The CDR3 reads CASSPGRVYGYTF. CDR3 coding DNA: TGTGCCAGCAGCCCCGGCAGGGTCTATGGCTACACCTTC. The full variable domain, its missing parts supplied by reference TRBV5-8 and TRBJ1-2, is EAGVTQSPTHLIKTRGQQATLRCSPISGHTSVYWYQQALGLGLQFLLWYDEGEERNRGNFPPRFSGRQFPNYSSELNVNALELEDSALYLCASSPGRVYGYTFGSGTRLTVV.

The chain joins TRBV29-1 to TRBJ1-2; 9 bases line up with TRBD1. The CDR3 is made up of 14 amino acids. CDR1 and CDR2 from the germline V gene are SQVTM and ANQGSEA. V lost 1 base to trimming and J lost 5 bases; unmatched junction nucleotides: 5. The chain's CDR3 is CSVEVRDREYGYTF. The CDR3 bases are TGCAGCGTTGAAGTCCGGGACAGGGAATATGGCTACACCTTC.

This sequence joins TRBV27 and TRBJ1-4, with D hard to call. The CDR3 spans 17 residues. With 6 bases removed from V and 6 bases from J, the gap between germline ends came to 23 bases. Per the germline V gene, CDR1 is MNHEY and CDR2 is SMNVEV (reference sequence). CDR3 residues: CASRSPHAGHGDEKLFF. The CDR3 bases are TGTGCCAGCAGGTCGCCCCATGCCGGGCATGGAGATGAAAAACTGTTTTTT.

This chain uses TRBV19 with TRBJ2-3; D assignment may be TRBD1 or TRBD2 (5 bases each). There are 14 residues in the CDR3. Germline CDR1 reads LNHDA; CDR2 reads SQIVND (reference sequence). The germline V and J ends were trimmed by 7 bases and 0 bases, with 11 bases remaining between them. The CDR3 region is CASNPGLSTDTQYF. The CDR3 nucleotides are TGTGCCAGTAATCCGGGGCTGAGCACAGATACGCAGTATTTT.

The V and J genes are TRBV6-4 and TRBJ2-1; TRBD2 aligns across 12 bases. This CDR3 has 16 residues. Germline V gene data show CDR1 as MRHNA and CDR2 as SNTAGT. The junction had 6 bases not matched to a gene; V was cut back by 0 bases and J by 9 bases. The CDR3 loop is CASSDSTSGRFSEQFF. The CDR3 region has the DNA TGTGCCAGCAGTGACTCGACTAGCGGGAGATTTAGTGAGCAGTTCTTC.

V gene TRBV6-6 combines with J gene TRBJ1-5; D remains unclear. The CDR3 sequence is 13 residues long. Trimming stripped 2 bases from V and 4 bases from J, with 6 bases between. Germline V CDR1 and CDR2: MNHNY, SVGAGI (reference sequence). Written as DNA, the CDR3 is TGTGCCAGCAGTTACGGGAGGAATCAGCCCCAGCATTTT. It codes for CASSYGRNQPQHF.

The gene calls are TRBV12-3 or TRBV12-4 and TRBJ2-5; D may be TRBD1 or TRBD2 (5 bases each). This CDR3 is 13 amino acids long. V lost 7 bases, J lost 1 base, and 10 bases lay in between. The CDR3 sequence: CASKPGPQETQYF. The CDR3 DNA reads TGTGCCAGCAAACCGGGACCCCAAGAGACCCAGTACTTC.